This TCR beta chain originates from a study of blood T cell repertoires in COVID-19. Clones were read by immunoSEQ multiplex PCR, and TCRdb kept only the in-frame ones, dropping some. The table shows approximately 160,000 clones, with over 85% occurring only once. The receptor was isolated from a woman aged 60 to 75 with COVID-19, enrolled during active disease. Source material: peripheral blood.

The CDR3 DNA reads as TGTGCCAGCAGTTTGACAGGTTCCTACGAGCAGTACTTC. Its translation: CASSLTGSYEQYF. The chain joins TRBV27 to TRBJ2-7; D is possibly TRBD1 (6 bases). This CDR3 spans 13 amino acids. CDR1 and CDR2 (germline): MNHEY, SMNVEV (reference sequence). The ends were cut back, 3 bases at V and 1 base at J, with 7 bases in the middle.